The present T cell receptor beta chain was sequenced within a study of cytomegalovirus exposure and HLA in healthy donors listed by TCRdb under 2017. About the investigation overall: An earlier analysis of 550 to 700 of the donors reported about 250 Gb of sequence data and 117 million unique TCR beta sequences from about 179 million T cells. An early release covering roughly 580 HLA-typed donors comprised roughly 300 gigabases of sequencing data and around 85 million unique TCR sequences. Among the roughly 370 genotyped donors, roughly 80% belonged to the genetic ancestry cluster associated with self-reported Caucasian donors. The study aimed to test whether cataloging public T cell receptors could reveal signatures of past pathogen exposure. The study used immunosequencing to profile the T cell repertoires of 666 subjects and linked those repertoires to cytomegalovirus serostatus. Besides the first cohort of around 700 subjects, a separate validation cohort made up of some 110 different subjects was used. To predict cytomegalovirus infection status, the study brought together high-throughput TCR immunosequencing, statistical association of individual TCRs with disease status, and machine learning. In a later analysis, previously published TCR beta repertoires from 500 to 750 donors were re-analyzed and high-resolution HLA genotyping was added so that TCR occurrence patterns could be studied. Rather than using new phenotypic data, the later analysis identified candidate immune exposures from TCR beta sequences and from how often those sequences occurred across donors. An earlier analysis of several hundred of the donors applied high-throughput TCR beta sequencing to assess whether each TCR beta V gene segment acted as functional or pseudogenic. Donor age, sex, ethnicity and CMV serostatus were compiled alongside the repertoire data. Genome-wide SNP genotypes for about 65% of the 666 donors were used in a later genetic analysis, which treated that subset as a discovery cohort. All discovery cohort repertoires had been generated on a single sequencing platform. HLA typing included class I and class II loci at four-digit resolution. Typing coverage varied by locus: roughly 620-640 donors for A, B, C, DRB1 and DQB1; roughly 560 for DQA1; around 570 for DPA1; approximately 490 for DPB1. A handful of DR-DQ haplotypes were handled as single units for association and clustering because linkage in the cohort was strong. Across some 400 genotyped donors of the cohort, an average of 235,054 unique TCR beta nucleotide sequences per donor were sequenced, and around 19% of those sequences were non-productive.

CDR3 length: 15 amino acids, cysteine to phenylalanine. Solely the CDR3 DNA is kept, with 45 bases framed from the first base. The germline V gene (reference sequence) gives CDR1 as MNHNY and CDR2 as SVGAGI. To prepare the library, the immunoSEQ multiplex PCR assay was applied. A mixture of 60 forward primers for TCR Vbeta segments and 13 reverse primers for TCR Jbeta segments was used in the multiplex PCR. The CDR3 region of rearranged TCR beta genes was amplified from genomic DNA by a multiplex PCR assay. The Illumina HiSeq System was used to sequence the amplified TCR beta libraries as 87-base-pair reads. The paper's processing steps were these. A later analysis counted approximately 84 million unique TCR beta chains across the 670 or so repertoires, and 10 million to 12 million of these chains were shared by at least two donors. Raw reads were error-corrected and collapsed into unique sequences with a nearest-neighbor algorithm that merged closely related sequences to remove PCR and sequencing errors. Alignment of CDR3 sequences to IMGT reference sequences was used to assign V, D and J gene segments. For a sequence to be retained, a match of at least six nucleotides was required to both a V gene segment and a J gene segment. Rearrangements were classified as productive when the CDR3 lacked stop codons and remained in frame with V and J, and all other rearrangements were classified as non-productive. Following IMGT convention, CDR3 was defined as the stretch from the second conserved V-encoded cysteine up to the conserved J-encoded phenylalanine. In an earlier analysis of some 550 of the donors, sequences lacking an unambiguous match to a single V gene segment were excluded. In an earlier analysis of a few hundred of the donors, V segments were called functional above 56.7% productive rearrangements and were called segregating when the between-donor standard deviation exceeded 5%. A statistical classification framework was built to diagnose cytomegalovirus status from the catalog of TCR beta chain sequences. A later analysis assigned V and J genes by comparing TCR nucleotide sequences with IMGT/GENE-DB human TR gene sequences. The TCRdist pipeline was used in a later analysis to assign CDR3 sequences and most-parsimonious VDJ recombination scenarios. In a later analysis, each TCR beta chain was defined by its CDR3 amino acid sequence together with its V-gene family, and reads without a unique V-gene family were excluded. In a later analysis, approximately 640 highly shared, low-generation-probability nucleotide sequences were removed to address suspected cross-contamination and a sequencing artifact. For each public chain, a later analysis derived a clonal expansion index from normalized ranks of inferred template counts within each repertoire. Generation probabilities in a later analysis came from a VDJ recombination model fitted to out-of-frame rearrangements, and those results were checked against IGoR. Hypergeometric tests were used in a later analysis to score TCR-TCR, TCR-HLA and TCR-CMV co-occurrence, with a repertoire-size bias correction applied to the TCR pairs. To estimate false discovery rates, a later analysis permuted the HLA or CMV assignments 20 times. In a later analysis, co-occurring TCRs were grouped using DBSCAN, and TCRdist sequence similarity was added for clustering within HLA-allele-positive subsets. Co-occurrence clustering excluded repertoires with fewer than 30,000 or more than 120,000 public chains, plus five with anomalous nucleotide sharing. TCRdb retrieved this table from immuneACCESS and kept in-frame rearrangements only. Not all clones are present; in checked studies, unresolved V genes account for under half, and no reason is known for the remainder. The V and J calls and clone size are taken from that table; D and trimming were inferred from the DNA. The sample records fewer than 200,000 clones, approximately 81% of which are singletons. Around 2.1% of the sample is held by the ten biggest clonotypes.

Worth noting for this clone: The antigen it recognizes is unknown. The junction departs from germline at one end; a sequencing error may be responsible.

The cohort comprised more than 550 healthy bone marrow donors. Cohort members were all nominally healthy when sampled, although unrecorded immune exposures were likely present. The donor was CMV seropositive and belonged to the group of 250 to 350 seropositive cohort members. A peripheral blood sample was collected from each donor, and TCR beta sequencing was performed on peripheral blood mononuclear cells. The Qiagen DNeasy Blood Extraction Kit was used to extract genomic DNA from the blood cell samples. Overall study results and their limits: A later genetic analysis associated a missense DCLRE1C variant with V-gene and J-gene trimming of TCR beta chains, and an independent cohort replicated the association. In an earlier analysis of over 550 of the donors, most TCR beta V segments were observed in productive rearrangements about 87% or about 30% of the time, broadly matching IMGT annotations. According to a later analysis, most CMV-associated TCR beta chains appeared to be HLA-restricted, and the HLA associations seemed to be driven largely by CMV exposure. Because HLA typing was unavailable for some donors at each locus, only the typed subset was used in association tests. CMV serostatus was the only immune exposure information available for the cohort. A later analysis associated some 17,000 TCR beta sequences with specific HLA alleles at a false discovery rate of 0.05. Most TCR sequences were observed very rarely across donors, whereas some public TCRs were present in many individuals. Because the 87-base-pair reads could not distinguish some IMGT-functional V segments, including TRBV6-2 and TRBV6-3, those segments were excluded. Assigning TCR associations to individual alleles was difficult when HLA alleles, especially DR and DQ, strongly co-occurred. In a later analysis, TCR association rates were found to vary across HLA loci, with the most associated TCRs seen for DRB1 alleles and the fewest for HLA-C alleles. A further reported finding was that TCR beta sequences accurately predicted the HLA-A and HLA-B alleles for most subjects in the first cohort. A cluster of highly shared sequence variants was judged likely to represent a technical artifact of the sequencing pipeline. Presence/absence analyses assumed roughly uniform sequencing depth across donors, an assumption that may not hold. According to a later genetic analysis, donors in an Asian-associated ancestry cluster had fewer N-insertions in productive TCRs than the approximately 650-donor mean. In a later analysis, several top co-occurrence clusters were reported to appear linked to parvovirus B19, influenza, CMV and Epstein-Barr virus. In vitro tests confirmed that three of the cytomegalovirus-associated TCR beta chains recognize cytomegalovirus antigens. About 17 rarely observed V segments, including chromosome 9 orphons, were excluded from the earlier analysis of approximately 600 of the donors because counts were too low. Linkage disequilibrium might explain the correlated functional status among segregating V segments, but an unknown experimental factor could not be ruled out. The authors suggested that the approach could potentially be generalized to other disease states and immunological phenotypes. In the study, approximately 150 TCR beta chains were listed as associated with cytomegalovirus. Compared with equally common non-associated chains, HLA-associated TCR beta chains in a later analysis were more clonally expanded and had lower generation probabilities. The classifier was reported to diagnose cytomegalovirus status with high specificity and sensitivity in both the original cohort and the validation cohort. The cohort was sequenced for TCR beta chains only, and without alpha or paired-chain data the features that could be detected were limited.

The sequenced sample was PBMCs. The clonotype originates from a man aged 18 to 29 in good health and CMV-seropositive. Here the chain combines TRBV6-6 and TRBJ2-6; the D segment could be TRBD1, given 5 matching bases. The nucleotide sequence is given as TGTGCCAGCAGTTACTCGGGCTCTGGGGCCAACGGCCTGACTTTC. It translates as CASSYSGSGANGLTF.